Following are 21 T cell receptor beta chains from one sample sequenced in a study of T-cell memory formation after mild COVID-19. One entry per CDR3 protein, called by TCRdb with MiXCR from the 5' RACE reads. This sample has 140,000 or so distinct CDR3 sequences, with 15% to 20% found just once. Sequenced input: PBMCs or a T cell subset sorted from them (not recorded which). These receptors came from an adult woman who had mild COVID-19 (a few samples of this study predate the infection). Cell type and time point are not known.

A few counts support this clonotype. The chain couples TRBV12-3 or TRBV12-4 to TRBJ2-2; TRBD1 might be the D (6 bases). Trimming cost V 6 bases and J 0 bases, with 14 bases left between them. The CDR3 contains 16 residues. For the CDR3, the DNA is TGTGCCAGCAGCCTACAGGGACCCCCGAACACCGGGGAGCTGTTTTTT. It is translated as CASSLQGPPNTGELFF.

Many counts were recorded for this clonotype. The chain's CDR3 is CASSVGTLGETQYF. DNA for the CDR3: TGTGCCAGCAGCGTCGGCACTTTAGGGGAGACCCAGTACTTC. The chain recombines TRBV9 with TRBJ2-5; no firm D call. Germline V gene sequence: CDR1 SGDLS, CDR2 YYNGEE. This CDR3 contains 14 residues. The germline V and J ends were trimmed by 2 bases and 5 bases, with 13 bases remaining between them.

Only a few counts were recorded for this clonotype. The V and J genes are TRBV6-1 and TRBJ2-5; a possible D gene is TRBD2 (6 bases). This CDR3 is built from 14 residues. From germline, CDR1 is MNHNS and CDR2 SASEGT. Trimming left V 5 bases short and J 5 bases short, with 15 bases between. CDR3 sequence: CASSRQGLGETQYF. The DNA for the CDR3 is TGTGCCAGCAGTAGGCAGGGACTTGGTGAGACCCAGTACTTC.

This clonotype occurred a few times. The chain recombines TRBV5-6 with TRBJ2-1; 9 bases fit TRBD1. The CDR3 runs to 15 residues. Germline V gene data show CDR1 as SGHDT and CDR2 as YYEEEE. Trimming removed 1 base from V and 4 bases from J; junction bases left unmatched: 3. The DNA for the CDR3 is TGTGCCAGCAGCTTGTGGGACAGGGCTTACAATGAGCAGTTCTTC. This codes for CASSLWDRAYNEQFF.

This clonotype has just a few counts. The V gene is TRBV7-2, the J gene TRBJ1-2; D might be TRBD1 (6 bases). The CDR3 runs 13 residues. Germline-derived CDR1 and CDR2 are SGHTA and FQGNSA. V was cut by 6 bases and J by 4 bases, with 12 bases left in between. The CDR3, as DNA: TGTGCCAGCAGTCCGACAGGTCCCTATGGCTACACCTTC. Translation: CASSPTGPYGYTF.

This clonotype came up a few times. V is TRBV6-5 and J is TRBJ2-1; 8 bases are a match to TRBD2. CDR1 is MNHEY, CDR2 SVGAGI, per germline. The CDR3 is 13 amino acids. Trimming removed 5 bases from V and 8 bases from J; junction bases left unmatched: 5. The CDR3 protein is CASSAGLVYEQFF. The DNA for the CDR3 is TGTGCCAGCAGTGCGGGACTAGTTTATGAGCAGTTCTTC.

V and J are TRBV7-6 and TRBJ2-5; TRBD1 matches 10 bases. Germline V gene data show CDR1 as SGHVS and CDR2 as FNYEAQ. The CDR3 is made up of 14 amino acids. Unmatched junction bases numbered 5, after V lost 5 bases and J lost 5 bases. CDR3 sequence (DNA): TGTGCCAGCAGCCCGCCGACAGGGGGCGAGACCCAGTACTTC. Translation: CASSPPTGGETQYF.

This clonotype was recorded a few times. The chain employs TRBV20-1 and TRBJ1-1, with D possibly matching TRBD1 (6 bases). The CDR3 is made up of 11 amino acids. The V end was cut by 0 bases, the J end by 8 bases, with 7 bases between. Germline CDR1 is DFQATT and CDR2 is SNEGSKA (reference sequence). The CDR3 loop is CSAREGGEAFF. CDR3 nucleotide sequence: TGCAGTGCTAGAGAAGGGGGAGAAGCTTTCTTT.

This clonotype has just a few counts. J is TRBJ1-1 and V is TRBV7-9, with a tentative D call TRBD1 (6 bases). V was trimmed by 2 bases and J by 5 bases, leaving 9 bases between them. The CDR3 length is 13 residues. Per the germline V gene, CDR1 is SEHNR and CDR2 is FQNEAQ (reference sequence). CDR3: CASSLPGETEAFF. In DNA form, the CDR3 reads TGTGCCAGCAGCTTACCAGGGGAGACTGAAGCTTTCTTT.

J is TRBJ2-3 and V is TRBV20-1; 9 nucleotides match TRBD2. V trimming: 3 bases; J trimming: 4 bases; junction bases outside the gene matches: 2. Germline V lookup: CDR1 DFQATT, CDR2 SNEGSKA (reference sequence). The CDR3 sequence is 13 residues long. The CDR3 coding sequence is TGCAGTGCTAGGAGCGGGGGGCCAGATACGCAGTATTTT. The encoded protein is CSARSGGPDTQYF.

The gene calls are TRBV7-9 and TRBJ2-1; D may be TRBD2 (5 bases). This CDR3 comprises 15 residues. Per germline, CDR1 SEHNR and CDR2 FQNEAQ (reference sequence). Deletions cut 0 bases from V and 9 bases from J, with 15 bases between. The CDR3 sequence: CASSLARAAGGEQFF. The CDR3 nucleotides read TGTGCCAGCAGCTTAGCGCGGGCGGCCGGCGGTGAGCAGTTCTTC.

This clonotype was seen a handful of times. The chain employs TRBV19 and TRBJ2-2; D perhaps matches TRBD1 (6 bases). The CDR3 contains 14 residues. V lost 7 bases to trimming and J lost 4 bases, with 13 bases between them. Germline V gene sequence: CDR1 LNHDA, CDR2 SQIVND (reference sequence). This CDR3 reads CASTRGQITGELFF. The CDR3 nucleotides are TGTGCCAGTACCCGAGGACAGATCACCGGGGAGCTGTTTTTT.

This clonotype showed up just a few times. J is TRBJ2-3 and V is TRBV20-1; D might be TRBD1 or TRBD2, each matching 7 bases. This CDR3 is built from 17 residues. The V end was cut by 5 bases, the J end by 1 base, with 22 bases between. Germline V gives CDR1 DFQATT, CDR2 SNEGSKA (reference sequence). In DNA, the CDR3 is TGCAGTGCTTCAGGGGGGGACTCGACTAGCCGCACAGATACGCAGTATTTT. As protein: CSASGGDSTSRTDTQYF.

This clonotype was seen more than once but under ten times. CDR3 nucleotide sequence: TGTGCCAGCAGCCCGGGAGGCAGAGGAAACACCATATATTTT. This codes for CASSPGGRGNTIYF. The V gene is TRBV7-9, the J gene TRBJ1-3, with D unresolved. Germline V lookup: CDR1 SEHNR, CDR2 FQNEAQ (reference sequence). The V and J ends lost 5 bases and 4 bases respectively, with 12 bases between them. The CDR3 sequence is 14 residues long.

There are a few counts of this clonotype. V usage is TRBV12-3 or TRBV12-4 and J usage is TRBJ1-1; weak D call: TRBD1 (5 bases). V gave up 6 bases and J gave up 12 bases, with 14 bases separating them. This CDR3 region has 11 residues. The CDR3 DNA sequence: TGTGCCAGCAGCCTCGGGACGGGGTCTTTCTTT. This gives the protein CASSLGTGSFF.

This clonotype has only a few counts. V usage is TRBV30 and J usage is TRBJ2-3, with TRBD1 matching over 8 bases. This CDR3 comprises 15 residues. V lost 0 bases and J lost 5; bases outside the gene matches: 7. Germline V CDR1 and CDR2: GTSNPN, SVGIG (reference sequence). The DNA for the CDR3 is TGTGCCTGGAGTGTAGGGGCAGGGGGCAGAGATACGCAGTATTTT. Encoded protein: CAWSVGAGGRDTQYF.

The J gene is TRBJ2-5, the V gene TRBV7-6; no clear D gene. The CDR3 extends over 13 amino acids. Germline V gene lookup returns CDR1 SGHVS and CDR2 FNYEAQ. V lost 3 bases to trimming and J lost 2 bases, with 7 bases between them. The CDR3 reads CASSLGTQETQYF. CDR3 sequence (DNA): TGTGCCAGCAGCTTGGGCACACAAGAGACCCAGTACTTC. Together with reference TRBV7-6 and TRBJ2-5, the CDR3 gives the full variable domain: GAGVSQSPRYKVTKRGQDVALRCDPISGHVSLYWYRQALGQGPEFLTYFNYEAQQDKSGLPNDRFSAERPEGSISTLTIQRTEQRDSAMYRCASSLGTQETQYFGPGTRLLVL.

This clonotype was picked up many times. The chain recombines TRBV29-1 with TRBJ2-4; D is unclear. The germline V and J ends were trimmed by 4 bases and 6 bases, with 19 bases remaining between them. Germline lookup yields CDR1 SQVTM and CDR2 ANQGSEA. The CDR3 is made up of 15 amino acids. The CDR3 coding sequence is TGCAGCGTTGGGGCCGCCACTATCTTGGGAAACATTCAGTACTTC. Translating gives CSVGAATILGNIQYF.

CDR3 loop: CASSLNIRETQYF. The CDR3 bases are TGTGCCAGCAGTTTAAACATAAGAGAGACCCAGTACTTC. The chain uses TRBV12-3 or TRBV12-4 and TRBJ2-5; D uncertain. CDR3 length equals 13 residues. The germline V and J ends were trimmed by 2 bases and 4 bases, with 8 bases remaining between them.

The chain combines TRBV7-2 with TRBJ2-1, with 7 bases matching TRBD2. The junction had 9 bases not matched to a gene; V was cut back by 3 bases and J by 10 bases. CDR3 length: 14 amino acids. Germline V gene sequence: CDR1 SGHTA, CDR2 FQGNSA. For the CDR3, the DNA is TGTGCCAGCAGCTTGGACGCGGGAGCGGGGGAGCAGTTCTTC. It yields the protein CASSLDAGAGEQFF.

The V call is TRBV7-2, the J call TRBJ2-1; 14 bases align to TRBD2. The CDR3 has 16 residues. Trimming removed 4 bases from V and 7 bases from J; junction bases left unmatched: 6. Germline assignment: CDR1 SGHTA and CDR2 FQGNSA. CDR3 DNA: TGTGCCAGCAGCTCGACTAGCGGGAGGGTAACTAATGAGCAGTTCTTC. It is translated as CASSSTSGRVTNEQFF.